The subject of this entry is one TCR beta chain. Trimming cost V 3 bases and J 2 bases; bases outside gene matches: 3. The germline V gene encodes CDR1 SNHLY and CDR2 FYNNEI. The CDR3 runs 14 residues. This entry belongs to a study of blood T cell repertoires in COVID-19. Study information: T cells, B-cell-depleted T cells, or PBMCs provided the cDNA or gDNA that served as material.

The repertoire was sequenced with immunoSEQ multiplex PCR; TCRdb's copy has only in-frame clones and lacks some. Altogether about 250,000 clones are present, about 86% being singletons, with the ten largest covering 1.2% to 1.5%. The sequence was collected from a man older than 75 with acute or convalescent COVID-19. The specimen was peripheral blood. This chain links TRBV2 with TRBJ1-2; 7 nucleotides agree with TRBD1. The CDR3 DNA reads TGTGCCAGCAGTGACCAGGGGGGCAACTATGGCTACACCTTC. Translated: CASSDQGGNYGYTF. The full variable domain, in which reference TRBV2 and TRBJ1-2 provide the parts outside the CDR3, is EPEVTQTPSHQVTQMGQEVILRCVPISNHLYFYWYRQILGQKVEFLVSFYNNEISEKSEIFDDQFSVERPDGSNFTLKIRSTKLEDSAMYFCASSDQGGNYGYTFGSGTRLTVV.